The clone carrying this T cell receptor beta chain has only a few counts. The V gene's germline CDR1 is SGDLS and CDR2 YYNGEE. The CDR3 sequence is 15 residues long. V lost 4 bases and J 6 bases, leaving 18 bases between the germline ends. The source of the sample is a study of beta chain features in type 1 diabetes. Each of the sorted populations had a purity greater than 95%. Sequencing targeted expressed TCRB transcripts, as all isolated RNA had been reverse transcribed. TCRdb's copy holds only in-frame clones and misses some; the assay was immunoSEQ multiplex PCR. In the table there are about 290,000 clones, under 8.5% of which are singletons.

The specimen sequenced was central memory CD4+ T cells from blood. The receptor's source is a woman aged 18-29 years in good health. The chain has TRBV9 and TRBJ2-3, with D perhaps matching TRBD1 (5 bases). The CDR3, as DNA: TGTGCCAGCAGCCAGCAGGGATTGCAATTGGATACGCAGTATTTT. It encodes CASSQQGLQLDTQYF.